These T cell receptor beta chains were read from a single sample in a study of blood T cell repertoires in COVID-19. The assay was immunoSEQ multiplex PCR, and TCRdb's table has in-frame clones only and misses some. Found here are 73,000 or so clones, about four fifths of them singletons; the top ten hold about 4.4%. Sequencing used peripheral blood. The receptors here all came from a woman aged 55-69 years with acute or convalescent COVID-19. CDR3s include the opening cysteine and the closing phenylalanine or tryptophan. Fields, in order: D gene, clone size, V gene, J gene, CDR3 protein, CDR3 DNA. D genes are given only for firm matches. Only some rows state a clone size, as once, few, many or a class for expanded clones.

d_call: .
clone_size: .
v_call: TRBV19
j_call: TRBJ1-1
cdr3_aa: CASSITARGGNTEAFF
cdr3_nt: TGTGCCAGTAGTATTACGGCGCGGGGAGGGAACACTGAAGCTTTCTTT

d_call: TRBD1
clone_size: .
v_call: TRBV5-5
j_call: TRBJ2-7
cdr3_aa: CASSFRTLQGNEQYF
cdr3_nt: TGTGCCAGCAGCTTCCGCACCCTACAGGGGAACGAGCAGTACTTC

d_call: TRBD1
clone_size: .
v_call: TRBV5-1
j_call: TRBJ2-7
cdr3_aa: CASSATGGVLEQYF
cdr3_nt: TGCGCCAGCAGTGCGACAGGGGGTGTTCTCGAGCAGTACTTC

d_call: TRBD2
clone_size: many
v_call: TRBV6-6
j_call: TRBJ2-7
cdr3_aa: CATQAGGRYEQYF
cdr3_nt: TGTGCCACCCAAGCGGGGGGACGGTACGAGCAGTACTTC

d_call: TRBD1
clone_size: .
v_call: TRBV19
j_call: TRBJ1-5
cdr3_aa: CASTVGGRGDQPQHF
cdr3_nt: TGTGCCAGTACCGTGGGGGGCAGGGGGGACCAGCCCCAGCATTTT

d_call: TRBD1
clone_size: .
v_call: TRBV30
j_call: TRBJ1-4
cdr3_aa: CATEEGTANVGGEKLFF
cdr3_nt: TGTGCCACGGAAGAAGGGACAGCGAACGTTGGTGGCGAAAAACTGTTTTTT

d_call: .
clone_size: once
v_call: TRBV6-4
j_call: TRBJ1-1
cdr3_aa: CASSDTSMNTEAFF
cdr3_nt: TGTGCCAGCAGTGATACCTCTATGAACACTGAAGCTTTCTTT

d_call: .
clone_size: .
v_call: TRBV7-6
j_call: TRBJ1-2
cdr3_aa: CASSLTTQGGYGYTF
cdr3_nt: TGTGCCAGCAGCTTAACGACCCAGGGTGGATATGGCTACACCTTC

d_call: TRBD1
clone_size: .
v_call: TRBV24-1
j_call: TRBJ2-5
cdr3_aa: CATSERDRAVETQYF
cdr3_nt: TGTGCCACCAGTGAGCGGGACAGGGCCGTAGAGACCCAGTACTTC

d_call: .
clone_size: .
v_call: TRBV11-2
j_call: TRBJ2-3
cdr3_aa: CASSLGGTASTDTQYF
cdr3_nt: TGTGCCAGCAGCTTAGGCGGGACGGCTAGCACAGATACGCAGTATTTT

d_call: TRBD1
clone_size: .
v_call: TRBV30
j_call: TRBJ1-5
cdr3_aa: CAWASRGGRFQPQHF
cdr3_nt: TGTGCCTGGGCATCACGAGGGGGCCGGTTTCAGCCCCAGCATTTT

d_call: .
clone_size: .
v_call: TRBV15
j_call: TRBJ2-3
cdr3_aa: CATSTPGEDTQYF
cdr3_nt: TGTGCCACCAGCACCCCCGGGGAGGATACGCAGTATTTT

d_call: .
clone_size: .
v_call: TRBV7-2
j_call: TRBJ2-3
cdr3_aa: CASSPVQGSTDTQYF
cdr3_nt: TGTGCCAGCAGCCCCGTGCAGGGGAGCACAGATACGCAGTATTTT

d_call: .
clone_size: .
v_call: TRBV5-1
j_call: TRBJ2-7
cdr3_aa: CASSLAAGYEQYF
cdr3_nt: TGCGCCAGCAGCTTGGCCGCGGGTTACGAGCAGTACTTC

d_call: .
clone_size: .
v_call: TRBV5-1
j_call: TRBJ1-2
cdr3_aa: CASSSTLQGGYGYTF
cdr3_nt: TGCGCCAGCAGCTCGACTTTACAGGGCGGCTATGGCTACACCTTC

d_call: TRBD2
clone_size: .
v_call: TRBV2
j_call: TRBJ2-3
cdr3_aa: CASMVRGGGTDTQYF
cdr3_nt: TGTGCCAGCATGGTTCGCGGGGGAGGGACAGATACGCAGTATTTT

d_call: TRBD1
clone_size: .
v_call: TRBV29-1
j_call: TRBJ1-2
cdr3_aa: CSVEGTGTNYGYTF
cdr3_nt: TGCAGCGTGGAGGGGACAGGGACCAACTATGGCTACACCTTC